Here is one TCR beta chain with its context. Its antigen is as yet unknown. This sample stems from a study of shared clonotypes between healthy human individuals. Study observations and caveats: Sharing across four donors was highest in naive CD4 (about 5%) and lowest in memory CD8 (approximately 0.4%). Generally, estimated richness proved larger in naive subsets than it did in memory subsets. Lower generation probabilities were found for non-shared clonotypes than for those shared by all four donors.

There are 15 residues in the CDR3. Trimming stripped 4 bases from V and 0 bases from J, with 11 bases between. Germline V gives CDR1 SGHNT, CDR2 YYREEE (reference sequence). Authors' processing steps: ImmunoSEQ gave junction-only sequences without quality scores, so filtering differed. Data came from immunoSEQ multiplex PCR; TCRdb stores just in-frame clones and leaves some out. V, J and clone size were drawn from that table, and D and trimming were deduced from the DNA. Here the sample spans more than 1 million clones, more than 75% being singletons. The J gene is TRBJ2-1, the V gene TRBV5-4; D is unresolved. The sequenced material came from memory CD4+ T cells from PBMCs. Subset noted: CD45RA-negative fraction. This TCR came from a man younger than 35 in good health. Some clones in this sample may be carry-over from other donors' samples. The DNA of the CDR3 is TGTGCCAGCAGCCAGGACCAAAGCTCCTACAATGAGCAGTTCTTC. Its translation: CASSQDQSSYNEQFF.